These T cell receptor beta chains were read from a single sample in a study of T-cell reconstitution after alpha-beta-depleted transplantation in children. MiXCR, run by TCRdb on the PCR reads, gives a single entry per CDR3 protein. The sample records some 240,000 distinct CDR3 sequences, about 9.6% being singletons. Sample: PBMCs from the stem cell graft donor, taken from the stem cell graft. Every receptor here comes from a human donor who donated a stem cell graft to a child with SCID. Each CDR3 is given with its conserved first and last residue. Each record gives: D gene, V gene, clone size, CDR3 length, J gene, CDR3 DNA, CDR3 protein. The D gene is left open where the match is weak. Size is stated for part of the rows, as once, few or many counts, or as a class when the clone is expanded.

TRBD1,TRBV10-3,many,14,TRBJ2-7,TGTGCCATCAGCAGCGGGACAGGGGACTACGAGCAGTACTTC,CAISSGTGDYEQYF
.,TRBV4-3,.,15,TRBJ1-6,TGCGCCAGCAGCCAAGAAATCGCCAAGGGTTCACCCCTCCACTTT,CASSQEIAKGSPLHF
TRBD2,TRBV7-9,many,13,TRBJ2-3,TGTGCCAGCAGCTTGGATTCTCGGGGGGGGTCGCATTTT,CASSLDSRGGSHF
TRBD1,TRBV7-9,many,14,TRBJ1-1,TGTGCCAGCAGCCCGGGAACGGGGGACAGGGGGGCTTTCTTT,CASSPGTGDRGAFF
TRBD1,TRBV27,few,16,TRBJ2-1,TGTGCCAGCAGTACGAACCGGGACAGAAAGTACAATGAGCAGTTCTTC,CASSTNRDRKYNEQFF
TRBD1,TRBV5-8,many,17,TRBJ2-2,TGTGCCAGCAGCTTTGAGGGGACAGGGGGCTATACCGGGGAGCTGTTTTTT,CASSFEGTGGYTGELFF
.,TRBV21-1,many,15,TRBJ1-1,TGTGCCAGCAGCACGTCCCGGGACAGGAACACTGAAGCTTTCTTT,CASSTSRDRNTEAFF
TRBD1,TRBV5-1,many,13,TRBJ1-2,TGCGCCAGCTGGGGGACAGGGGAAGTTGGCTACACCTTC,CASWGTGEVGYTF
.,TRBV5-6,many,15,TRBJ1-5,TGTGCCAGCAGCTTATTGGCAGGGGGCAATCAGCCCCAGCATTTT,CASSLLAGGNQPQHF
TRBD1,TRBV28,few,15,TRBJ1-1,TGTGCCAGCAGGAAGGACCTAACAGGGGCTGGTGAAGCTTTCTTT,CASRKDLTGAGEAFF
TRBD1,TRBV6-5,.,15,TRBJ1-1,TGTGCCAGCAGGGCAGAAGGGGGCCTGAACACTGAAGCTTTCTTT,CASRAEGGLNTEAFF
.,TRBV7-8,many,14,TRBJ2-5,TGTGCCAGCAGCTCGCAGGGAGGCCAAGAGACCCAGTACTTC,CASSSQGGQETQYF
.,TRBV7-9,many,14,TRBJ2-1,TGTGCCAGCAGCTACGGTGGGTACTACAATGAGCAGTTCTTC,CASSYGGYYNEQFF
TRBD1,TRBV11-2,many,15,TRBJ1-6,TGTGCCAGCAGCCCCAGAGGACAGGGCAATTCACCCCTCCACTTT,CASSPRGQGNSPLHF
.,TRBV29-1,many,10,TRBJ1-2,TGCAGCGTCCCCCCCTATGGCTACACCTTC,CSVPPYGYTF
.,TRBV5-1,many,14,TRBJ2-5,TGCGCCAGCAGCTTGGTTACCCAGGGTGAGACCCAGTACTTC,CASSLVTQGETQYF
TRBD1,TRBV20-1,many,18,TRBJ1-4,TGCAGTGCTAGACCGGGACAGCCAAACGTTGCAACTAATGAAAAACTGTTTTTT,CSARPGQPNVATNEKLFF
.,TRBV11-3,many,13,TRBJ2-2,TGTGCCAGCAGCGTACGAGGCGCCGGGGAGCTGTTTTTT,CASSVRGAGELFF
.,TRBV5-1,many,16,TRBJ2-3,TGCGCCAGCAGCTTGTTTGGGGCCCCTAGCACAGATACGCAGTATTTT,CASSLFGAPSTDTQYF
.,TRBV12-3/TRBV12-4,many,12,TRBJ2-7,TGTGCCAGCAGTTATGGGGACTACGAGCAGTACTTC,CASSYGDYEQYF
.,TRBV5-1,many,13,TRBJ1-2,TGCGCCAGCAGCTTGGCCGACAACTATGGCTACACCTTC,CASSLADNYGYTF
.,TRBV12-3/TRBV12-4,many,15,TRBJ2-1,TGTGCCAGCAGCACGGCAGGGAGCTCCTACAATGAGCAGTTCTTC,CASSTAGSSYNEQFF
TRBD2,TRBV7-2,many,17,TRBJ2-3,TGTGCCAGCAGCTTACTAGCGGGGGGGAATCCATCAGATACGCAGTATTTT,CASSLLAGGNPSDTQYF